A selection of T cell receptor beta chains follows, all from one sample in a study of CD8 T cells in ankylosing spondylitis. TCRdb processed the 5' RACE reads anew with MiXCR; each CDR3 protein has one entry. The sample consists of fewer than 180,000 distinct CDR3 sequences, under 45% of them appearing once. Sequencing was done on a sample of synovial fluid, either unsorted or a sorted T cell fraction (not recorded which). These receptors came from a male donor with ankylosing spondylitis. Both conserved end residues are part of each CDR3. A D gene is named only where the DNA matches it firmly. For some rows the clone size is stated as once, few or many, or as a class when expanded; others skip it.

J gene,D gene,V gene,clone size,CDR3 DNA,CDR3 protein
TRBJ2-7,NA,TRBV5-1,NA,TGCGCCAGCAGGGGGCCCGACGACTACGAGCAGTACTTC,CASRGPDDYEQYF
TRBJ2-3,TRBD2,TRBV13,few,TGTGCCAGCAAAACTTGGACTAGCTCTCCAGATACGCAGTATTTT,CASKTWTSSPDTQYF
TRBJ2-1,NA,TRBV25-1,NA,TGTGCCAGCAGTGAATCCGTCCTGGGCGATGAGCAGTTCTTC,CASSESVLGDEQFF
TRBJ2-3,TRBD2,TRBV7-3,few,TGTGCCAGCAGCTTAATAGGTTCTAGCGGGAAGGGAGCAGATACGCAGTATTTT,CASSLIGSSGKGADTQYF
TRBJ2-1,NA,TRBV20-1,once,TGCAGTGCTAGAGCGCAGCAGGACCTCAATGAGCAGTTCTTC,CSARAQQDLNEQFF
TRBJ2-5,TRBD2,TRBV27,NA,TGTGCCAGCAGCAAACTCCGACTAGCACCTCAAGAGACCCAGTACTTC,CASSKLRLAPQETQYF
TRBJ1-1,NA,TRBV5-6,NA,TGTGCCAGCACCCGGGGGAGGAACACTGAAGCTTTCTTT,CASTRGRNTEAFF
TRBJ2-1,NA,TRBV12-3/TRBV12-4,many,TGTGCCAGCACCCTAAATAGTAGGTACAATGAGCAGTTCTTC,CASTLNSRYNEQFF
TRBJ2-1,NA,TRBV24-1,few,TGTGCCACTCCGGCCAGCACTAAGAACAATGAGCAGTTCTTC,CATPASTKNNEQFF
TRBJ1-1,NA,TRBV4-1,NA,TGCGCCAGCAGCCAAGTATCAGCTACGAACACTGAAGCTTTCTTT,CASSQVSATNTEAFF
TRBJ1-2,NA,TRBV21-1,NA,TGTGCCAGCAGCAAAGTCGACCTTACAGGGCCGATGTGCTATGGCTACACCTTC,CASSKVDLTGPMCYGYTF
TRBJ2-2,TRBD1,TRBV7-6,many,TGTGCCAGCAGCCCGACAGGGAAGGCCGGGGAGCTGTTTTTT,CASSPTGKAGELFF
TRBJ2-7,TRBD2,TRBV7-9,NA,TGTGCCAGCAGATCCAGTCGGACTAGCGGCTACGAGCGGTACTTC,CASRSSRTSGYERYF
TRBJ2-3,TRBD2,TRBV7-3,NA,TGTGCCAGCAGCCCCTACACTAGCGGGAACACAGATACGCAGTATTTT,CASSPYTSGNTDTQYF
TRBJ2-2,TRBD2,TRBV29-1,few,TGCAGCGTTCGCGGGGGTACGAACACCGGGGAGCTGTTTTTT,CSVRGGTNTGELFF
TRBJ1-5,NA,TRBV20-1,few,TGCAGTGCTAGAGAAGTCCCCACGGACGGGACGAGCAATCAGCCCCAGCATTTT,CSAREVPTDGTSNQPQHF
TRBJ2-5,NA,TRBV7-6,few,TGTGCCAGCAGCTTGGGATTAGAGACCCAGTACTTC,CASSLGLETQYF
TRBJ2-1,NA,TRBV12-3/TRBV12-4,few,TGTGCCAGCACCCTTAAGGGGGGGGGTGTACACAATGAGCAGTTCTTC,CASTLKGGGVHNEQFF
TRBJ1-5,NA,TRBV28,NA,TGTGCCAGCACCTCCTGGGGGGCAAGACAGCCCCAGCATTTT,CASTSWGARQPQHF
TRBJ1-1,TRBD1,TRBV4-1,NA,TGCGCCAGCAGCCAAGATCCAACAGAAAGGACAGGGGACACTGAAGCTTTCTTT,CASSQDPTERTGDTEAFF
TRBJ2-7,TRBD1,TRBV28,many,TGTGCCAGCAGTTATGGGACAGGTGATTCCTACGAGCAGTACTTC,CASSYGTGDSYEQYF
TRBJ2-7,TRBD1,TRBV9,NA,TGTGCCAGCAGCATCCGCCCCGACAGGGAAGCCTACGAGCAGTACTTC,CASSIRPDREAYEQYF
TRBJ2-3,TRBD1,TRBV19,NA,TGTGCCAGTAGTTCGACAGGGCCAACCCCCACAGATACGCAGTATTTT,CASSSTGPTPTDTQYF
TRBJ2-7,TRBD1,TRBV6-5,NA,TGTGCCAGCAGTCACAGGGGCCAAACCTACGAGCAGTACTTC,CASSHRGQTYEQYF
TRBJ2-2,NA,TRBV30,NA,TGTGCCTGGACTTATGGCGGGGAGCTGTTTTTT,CAWTYGGELFF
TRBJ2-1,NA,TRBV5-6,NA,TGTGCCAGCAGCTTGGCAAGACTGATCTCCTACAATGAGCAGTTCTTC,CASSLARLISYNEQFF
TRBJ2-5,NA,TRBV28,once,TGTGCCAGCAGTCCGGTACTAGAATCTTTCGAGACCCAGTACTTC,CASSPVLESFETQYF
TRBJ1-2,NA,TRBV9,few,TGTGCCAGCAGCGGAGGGACATCAAACTATGGCTACACCTTC,CASSGGTSNYGYTF
TRBJ2-1,NA,TRBV7-9,NA,TGTGCCAGCAGCTCCTTTAGCGCGCGTTACAATGAGCAGTTCTTC,CASSSFSARYNEQFF
TRBJ2-7,NA,TRBV5-1,NA,TGCGCCAGCAGCTTGCCCCCGGTAGCGAGGTTCCCCTACGAGCAGTACTTC,CASSLPPVARFPYEQYF
TRBJ1-5,NA,TRBV12-5,NA,TGTGCTAGTGGTCCCTCAGCGGGTCTGAATCAGCCCCAGCATTTT,CASGPSAGLNQPQHF
TRBJ2-3,NA,TRBV6-4,NA,TGTGCCAGCAGTGACTCTCGGGAGATGACAGATACGCAGTATTTT,CASSDSREMTDTQYF
TRBJ2-1,TRBD1,TRBV19,NA,TGTGCCAGTAGAACTACCAGCGACAGGGGGCTCTTCTACAATGAGCAGTTCTTC,CASRTTSDRGLFYNEQFF
TRBJ2-2,NA,TRBV12-3/TRBV12-4,NA,TGTGCCAGCAGCCATAGGAGCACCGGGGAGCTGTTTTTT,CASSHRSTGELFF
TRBJ2-1,NA,TRBV7-9,NA,TGTGCCAGCAGCTTCCGACAGGTACCCTTGGATGAGCAGTTCTTC,CASSFRQVPLDEQFF
TRBJ2-3,TRBD2,TRBV20-1,few,TGCAGTGCTAGTGGCCCTCGGGGGGTGGGCACAGATACGCAGTATTTT,CSASGPRGVGTDTQYF
TRBJ2-3,TRBD1,TRBV10-3,NA,TGTGCCATCAGTGAGTCGCCGGGACAGGGGGCAGATACGCAGTATTTT,CAISESPGQGADTQYF
TRBJ2-2,TRBD2,TRBV5-6,NA,TGTGCCAGCAGCCCGGGGGGGCCCGGGGAGCTGTTTTTT,CASSPGGPGELFF
TRBJ2-5,NA,TRBV4-1,NA,TGCGCCAGCAGCCAAGATTCGGAGGACAGTCAAGAGACCCAGTACTTC,CASSQDSEDSQETQYF
TRBJ2-7,NA,TRBV18,few,TGTGCCAGCTCATCACACGGGCAGATCTCCTACGAGCAGTACTTC,CASSSHGQISYEQYF
TRBJ2-6,NA,TRBV29-1,few,TGCAGCGATTGGGTTTTGGCAGGGAGATCTGGGGCCAACGTCCTGACTTTC,CSDWVLAGRSGANVLTF
TRBJ2-7,NA,TRBV4-2,NA,TGTGCCAGCAGCCAAGTCATTACTAGCAGCTCTTACGAGCAGTACTTC,CASSQVITSSSYEQYF
TRBJ2-7,TRBD1,TRBV10-3,NA,TGTGCCATCAGCACCCGGGACAGGGCACTGAACGAGCAGTACTTC,CAISTRDRALNEQYF
TRBJ1-2,NA,TRBV7-9,NA,TGTGCCAGCGCCAAGAAGCGGGCAGCTGACTATGGCTACACCTTC,CASAKKRAADYGYTF
TRBJ1-1,TRBD1,TRBV7-9,NA,TGTGCCAGCAGCTTCGACAGGGGGCGGGACACTGAAGCTTTCTTT,CASSFDRGRDTEAFF
TRBJ2-2,NA,TRBV6-2/TRBV6-3,few,TGTGCCAGCAGCCTATCTTCTCTAGGCGGGGAGCTGTTTTTT,CASSLSSLGGELFF
TRBJ2-7,NA,TRBV7-9,few,TGTGCCAGCAGCGCCGGATGGACAGCAACCTACGAGCAGTACTTC,CASSAGWTATYEQYF
TRBJ2-1,NA,TRBV18,few,TGTGCCAGCTCACCGGGTTCAGCAAATGAGCAGTTCTTC,CASSPGSANEQFF
TRBJ2-1,TRBD2,TRBV12-3/TRBV12-4,many,TGTGCCAGCAGTCCAGGACTAGTAGGGCAGTTCTTC,CASSPGLVGQFF
TRBJ1-2,TRBD1,TRBV27,few,TGTGCCAGCAGTCCAACACCCTACAGGGGAGCTAACTATGGCTACACCTTC,CASSPTPYRGANYGYTF
TRBJ1-1,NA,TRBV19,NA,TGTGCCAGTAGTCTACAGGCGGTGAACACTGAAGCTTTCTTT,CASSLQAVNTEAFF
TRBJ2-1,TRBD2,TRBV4-3,few,TGCGCCAGCAGCCAAGTGTTGAGCGGGGTGGGGAATGAGCAGTTCTTC,CASSQVLSGVGNEQFF
TRBJ2-6,NA,TRBV13,NA,TGTGCCAGCAAGCAAGATCGGGACACCTACTCTGGGGCCAACGTCCTGACTTTC,CASKQDRDTYSGANVLTF
TRBJ1-4,NA,TRBV4-1,few,TGCGCCAGCAGCCGGCGGGACATCGAACGTGAAAAACTGTTTTTT,CASSRRDIEREKLFF
TRBJ2-1,TRBD2,TRBV7-9,few,TGTGCCAGCATACGATCTAGCGGGAATGAGCAGTTCTTC,CASIRSSGNEQFF
TRBJ2-1,TRBD2,TRBV27,NA,TGTGCCAGCAGTCCACCTAGCGGGGGGCCTTACAATGAGCAGTTCTTC,CASSPPSGGPYNEQFF
TRBJ2-7,NA,TRBV7-2,NA,TGTGCCAGCAGCTTAGTGGGGGGAGCCCCCTACGAGCAGTACTTC,CASSLVGGAPYEQYF
TRBJ2-1,TRBD2,TRBV24-1,few,TGTGCCACCAGTGATCCTAGCGGGGGTTTGAATGAGCAGTTCTTC,CATSDPSGGLNEQFF
TRBJ2-7,TRBD1,TRBV7-3,NA,TGTGCCAGCAGCGCCCATGACAGGGAATCCCACTACGAGCAGTACTTC,CASSAHDRESHYEQYF
TRBJ2-1,NA,TRBV4-3,few,TGCGCCAGCAGCCAAGGCCAGGGTGTCTTATTGAATGAGCAGTTCTTC,CASSQGQGVLLNEQFF